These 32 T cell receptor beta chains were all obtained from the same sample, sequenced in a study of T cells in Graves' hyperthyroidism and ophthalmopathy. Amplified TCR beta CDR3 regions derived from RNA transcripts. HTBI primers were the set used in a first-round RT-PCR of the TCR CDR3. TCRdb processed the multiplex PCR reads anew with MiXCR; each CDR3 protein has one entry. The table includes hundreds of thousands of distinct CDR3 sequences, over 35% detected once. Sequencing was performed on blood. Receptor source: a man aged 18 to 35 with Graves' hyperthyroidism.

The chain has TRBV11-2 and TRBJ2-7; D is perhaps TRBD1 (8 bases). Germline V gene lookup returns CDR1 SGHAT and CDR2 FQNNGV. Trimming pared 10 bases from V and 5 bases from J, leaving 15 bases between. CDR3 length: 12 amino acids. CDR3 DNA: TGTGCCACCAATACAGGGGGGGACGAGCAGTACTTC. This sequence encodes CATNTGGDEQYF.

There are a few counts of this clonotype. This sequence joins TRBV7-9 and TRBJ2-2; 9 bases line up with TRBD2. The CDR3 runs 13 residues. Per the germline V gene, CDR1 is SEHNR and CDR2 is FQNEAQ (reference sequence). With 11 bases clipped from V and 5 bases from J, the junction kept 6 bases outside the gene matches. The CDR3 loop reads CARREGLTGELFF. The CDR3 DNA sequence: TGTGCCCGGCGGGAGGGCCTTACCGGGGAGCTGTTTTTT.

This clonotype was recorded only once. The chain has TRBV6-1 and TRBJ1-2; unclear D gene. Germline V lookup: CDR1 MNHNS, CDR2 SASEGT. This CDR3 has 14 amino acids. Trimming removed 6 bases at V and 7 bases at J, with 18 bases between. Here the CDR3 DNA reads TGTGCCAGCAGAACCGGACTTCCATGGACTGGCTACACCTTC. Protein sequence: CASRTGLPWTGYTF.

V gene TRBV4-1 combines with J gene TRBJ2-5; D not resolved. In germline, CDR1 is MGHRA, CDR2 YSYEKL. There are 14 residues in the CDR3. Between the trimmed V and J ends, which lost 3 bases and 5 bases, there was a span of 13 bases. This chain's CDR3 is CASSHLLGQETQYF. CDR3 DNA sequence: TGCGCCAGCAGCCACCTACTCGGGCAGGAGACCCAGTACTTC.

CDR3 DNA: TGCGCCAGCAGCCAAGATAGAGGAGGGCCAGAGACCCAGTACTTC. It codes for CASSQDRGGPETQYF. The J gene is TRBJ2-5, the V gene TRBV4-1, with D maybe TRBD2 (6 bases). This CDR3 comprises 15 residues. Germline lookup yields CDR1 MGHRA and CDR2 YSYEKL. V lost 0 bases to trimming and J lost 4 bases, with 12 bases between them.

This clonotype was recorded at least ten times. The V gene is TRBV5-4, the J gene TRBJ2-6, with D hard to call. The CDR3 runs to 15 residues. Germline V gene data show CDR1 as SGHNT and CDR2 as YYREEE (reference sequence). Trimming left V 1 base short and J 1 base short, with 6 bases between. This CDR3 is CASSLSRSGANVLTF. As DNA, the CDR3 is TGTGCCAGCAGCTTGTCCAGGTCTGGGGCCAACGTCCTGACTTTC.

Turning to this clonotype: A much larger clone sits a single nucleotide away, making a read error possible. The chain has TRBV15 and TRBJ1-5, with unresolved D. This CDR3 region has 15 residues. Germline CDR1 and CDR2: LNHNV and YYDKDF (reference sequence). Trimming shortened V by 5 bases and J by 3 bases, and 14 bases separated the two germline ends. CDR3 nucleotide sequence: TGTGCCACCAGCCGGGAGTCCTCATTCAATCAGCCCCAGCATTTT. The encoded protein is CATSRESSFNQPQHF.

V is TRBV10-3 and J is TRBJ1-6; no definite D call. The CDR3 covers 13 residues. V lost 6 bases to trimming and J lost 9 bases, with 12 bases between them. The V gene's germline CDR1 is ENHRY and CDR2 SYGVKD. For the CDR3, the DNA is TGTGCCATCAGCCAAGTGCTGGCTTCACCCCTCCACTTT. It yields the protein CAISQVLASPLHF.

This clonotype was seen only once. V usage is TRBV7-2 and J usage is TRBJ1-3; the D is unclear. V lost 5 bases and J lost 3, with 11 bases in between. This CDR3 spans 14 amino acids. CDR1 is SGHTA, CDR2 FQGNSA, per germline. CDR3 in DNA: TGTGCCAGCAGCGACGCGGGATATGGAAACACCATATATTTT. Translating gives CASSDAGYGNTIYF.

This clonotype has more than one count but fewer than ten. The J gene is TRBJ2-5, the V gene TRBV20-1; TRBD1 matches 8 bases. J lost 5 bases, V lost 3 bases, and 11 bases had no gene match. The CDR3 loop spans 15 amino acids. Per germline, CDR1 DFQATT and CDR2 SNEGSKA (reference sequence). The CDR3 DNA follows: TGCAGTGCTAGGAATCTTCAGGGGGCCGGGGAGACCCAGTACTTC. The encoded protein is CSARNLQGAGETQYF.

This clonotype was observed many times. As DNA, the CDR3 is TGTGCCAGCAGCACAGGGTGGCAAGAGACCCAGTACTTC. This gives the protein CASSTGWQETQYF. The chain couples TRBV2 to TRBJ2-5; TRBD1 might be the D (6 bases). The V gene's germline CDR1 is SNHLY and CDR2 FYNNEI. V was cut by 6 bases and J by 2 bases, with 10 bases left in between. The CDR3 contains 13 residues.

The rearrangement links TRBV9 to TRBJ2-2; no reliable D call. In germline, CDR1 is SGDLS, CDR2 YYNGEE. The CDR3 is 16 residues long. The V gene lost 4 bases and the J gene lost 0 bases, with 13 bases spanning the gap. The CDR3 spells CASSQDGPPNTGELFF. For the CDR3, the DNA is TGTGCCAGCAGCCAAGACGGTCCTCCGAACACCGGGGAGCTGTTTTTT.

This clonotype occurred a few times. The CDR3 coding sequence is TGTGCCAGCAGCCTAGTACCCGACAGTAATCTTAGCAATCAGCCCCAGCATTTT. Translated: CASSLVPDSNLSNQPQHF. The chain couples TRBV14 to TRBJ1-5, with D perhaps TRBD1 (5 bases). Germline assignment: CDR1 SGHDN and CDR2 FVKESK. The CDR3 totals 18 residues. Trimming removed 4 bases from V and 0 bases from J, with 19 bases in between.

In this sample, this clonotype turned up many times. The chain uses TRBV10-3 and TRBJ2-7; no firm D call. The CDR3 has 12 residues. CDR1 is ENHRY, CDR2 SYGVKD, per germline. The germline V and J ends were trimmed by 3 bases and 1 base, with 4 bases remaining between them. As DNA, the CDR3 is TGTGCCATCAGTGAAGGATCCTACGAGCAGTACTTC. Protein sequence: CAISEGSYEQYF.

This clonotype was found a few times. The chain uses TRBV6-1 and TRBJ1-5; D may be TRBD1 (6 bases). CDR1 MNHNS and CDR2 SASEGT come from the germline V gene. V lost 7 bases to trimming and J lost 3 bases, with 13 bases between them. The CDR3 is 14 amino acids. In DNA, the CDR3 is TGTGCCAGCACAGAGGGGGGGGTCAATCAGCCCCAGCATTTT. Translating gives CASTEGGVNQPQHF.

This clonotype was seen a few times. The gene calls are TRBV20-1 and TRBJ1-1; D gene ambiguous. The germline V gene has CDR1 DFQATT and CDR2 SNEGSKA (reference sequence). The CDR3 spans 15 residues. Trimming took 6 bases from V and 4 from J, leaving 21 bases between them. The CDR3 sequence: CSASDPSQWSTEAFF. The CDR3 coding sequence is TGCAGTGCCTCGGACCCTTCACAGTGGTCCACTGAAGCTTTCTTT.

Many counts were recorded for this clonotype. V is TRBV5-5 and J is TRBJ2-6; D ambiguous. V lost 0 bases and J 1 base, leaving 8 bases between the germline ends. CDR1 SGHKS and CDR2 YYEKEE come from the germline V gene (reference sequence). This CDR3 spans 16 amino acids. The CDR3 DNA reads TGTGCCAGCAGCTTGGCTGAGGATTCTGGGGCCAACGTCCTGACTTTC. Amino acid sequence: CASSLAEDSGANVLTF.

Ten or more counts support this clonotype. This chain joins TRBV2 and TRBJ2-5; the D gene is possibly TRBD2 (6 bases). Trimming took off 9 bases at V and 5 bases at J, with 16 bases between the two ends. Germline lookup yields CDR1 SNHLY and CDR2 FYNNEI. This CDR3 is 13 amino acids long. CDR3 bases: TGTGCCAGTAAGACTAGGCTCGGGGAGACCCAGTACTTC. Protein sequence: CASKTRLGETQYF.

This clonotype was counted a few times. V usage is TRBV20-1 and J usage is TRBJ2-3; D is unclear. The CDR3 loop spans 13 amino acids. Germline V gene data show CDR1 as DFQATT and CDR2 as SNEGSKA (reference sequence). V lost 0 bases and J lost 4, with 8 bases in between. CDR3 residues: CSARDRSSDTQYF. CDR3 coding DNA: TGCAGTGCTAGAGATCGCTCTTCAGATACGCAGTATTTT.

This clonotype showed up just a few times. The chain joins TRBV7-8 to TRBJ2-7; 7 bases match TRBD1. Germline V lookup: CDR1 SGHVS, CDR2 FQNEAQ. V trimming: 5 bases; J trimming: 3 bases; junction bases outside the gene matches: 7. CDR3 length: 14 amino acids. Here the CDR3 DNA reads TGTGCCAGCAGCGCCACAGGGGTTTTCTACGAGCAGTACTTC. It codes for CASSATGVFYEQYF.

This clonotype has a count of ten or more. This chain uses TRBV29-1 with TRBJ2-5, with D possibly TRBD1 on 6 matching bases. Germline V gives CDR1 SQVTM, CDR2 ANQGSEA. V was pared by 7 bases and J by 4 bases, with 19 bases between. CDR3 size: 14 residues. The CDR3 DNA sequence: TGCAGCGCCGGGCCCAGGGGTGGGGGAGAGACCCAGTACTTC. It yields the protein CSAGPRGGGETQYF.

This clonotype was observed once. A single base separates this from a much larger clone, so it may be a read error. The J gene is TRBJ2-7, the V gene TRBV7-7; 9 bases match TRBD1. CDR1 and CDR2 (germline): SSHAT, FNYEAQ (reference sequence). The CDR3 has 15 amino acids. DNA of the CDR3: TGTGCTAGCAGCCACGGACAGGGGAGTACCTACGAGCAGTACTTC. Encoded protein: CASSHGQGSTYEQYF. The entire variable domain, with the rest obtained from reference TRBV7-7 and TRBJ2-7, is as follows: GAGVSQSPRYKVTKRGQDVTLRCDPISSHATLYWYQQALGQGPEFLTYFNYEAQPDKSGLPSDRFSAERPEGSISTLTIQRTEQRDSAMYRCASSHGQGSTYEQYFGPGTRLTVT.

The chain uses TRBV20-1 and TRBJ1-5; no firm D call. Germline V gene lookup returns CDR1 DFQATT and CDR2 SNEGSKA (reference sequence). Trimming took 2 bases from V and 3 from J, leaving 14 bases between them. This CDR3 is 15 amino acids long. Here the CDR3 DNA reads TGCAGTGCTAGACTCCGCAGCCGAATCAATCAGCCCCAGCATTTT. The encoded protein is CSARLRSRINQPQHF.

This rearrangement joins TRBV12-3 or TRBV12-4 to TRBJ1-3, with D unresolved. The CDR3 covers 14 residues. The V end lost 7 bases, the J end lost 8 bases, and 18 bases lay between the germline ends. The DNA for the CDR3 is TGTGCCAGCACCGCCCCATCCTCGCGCGACACCATATATTTT. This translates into CASTAPSSRDTIYF.

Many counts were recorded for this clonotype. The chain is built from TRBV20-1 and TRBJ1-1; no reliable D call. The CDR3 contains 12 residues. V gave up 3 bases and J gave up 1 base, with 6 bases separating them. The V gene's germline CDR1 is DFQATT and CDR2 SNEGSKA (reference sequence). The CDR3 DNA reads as TGCAGTGCTAGTCCGGCGAACACTGAAGCTTTCTTT. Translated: CSASPANTEAFF.

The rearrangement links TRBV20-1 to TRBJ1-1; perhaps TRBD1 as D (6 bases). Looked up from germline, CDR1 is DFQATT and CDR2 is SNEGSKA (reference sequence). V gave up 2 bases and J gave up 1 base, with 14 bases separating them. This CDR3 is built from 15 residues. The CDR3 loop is CSARPQGRGNTEAFF. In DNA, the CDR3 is TGCAGTGCTAGACCCCAGGGGCGGGGGAACACTGAAGCTTTCTTT.

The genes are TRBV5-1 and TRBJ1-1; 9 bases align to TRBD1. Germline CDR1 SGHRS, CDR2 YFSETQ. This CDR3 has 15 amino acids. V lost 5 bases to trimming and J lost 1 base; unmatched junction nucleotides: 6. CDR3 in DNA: TGCGCCAGCAGACCGGGACAGGGCAAGAACACTGAAGCTTTCTTT. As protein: CASRPGQGKNTEAFF.

The CDR3 nucleotides read TGTGCCAGCAGTGCCTCCAGGGGTTTCTCTGGTGGGGCCAACGTCCTGACTTTC. This translates into CASSASRGFSGGANVLTF. V and J are TRBV25-1 and TRBJ2-6, with a weak D call TRBD1 (6 bases). V shed 4 bases and J shed 3 bases, with 19 bases lying between them. The CDR3 extends over 18 amino acids. Looked up from germline, CDR1 is MGHDK and CDR2 is SYGVNS.

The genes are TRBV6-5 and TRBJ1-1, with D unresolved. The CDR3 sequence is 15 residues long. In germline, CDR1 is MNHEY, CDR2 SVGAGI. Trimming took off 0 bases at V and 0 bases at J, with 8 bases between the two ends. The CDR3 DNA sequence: TGTGCCAGCAGTTACTCTGGTTACATGAACACTGAAGCTTTCTTT. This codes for CASSYSGYMNTEAFF.

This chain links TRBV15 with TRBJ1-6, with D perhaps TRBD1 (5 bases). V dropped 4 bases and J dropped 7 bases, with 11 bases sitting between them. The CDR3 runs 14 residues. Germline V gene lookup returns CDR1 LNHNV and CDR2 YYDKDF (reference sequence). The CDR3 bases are TGTGCCACCAGCAATCGCGGGGACAATTCACCCCTCCACTTT. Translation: CATSNRGDNSPLHF.

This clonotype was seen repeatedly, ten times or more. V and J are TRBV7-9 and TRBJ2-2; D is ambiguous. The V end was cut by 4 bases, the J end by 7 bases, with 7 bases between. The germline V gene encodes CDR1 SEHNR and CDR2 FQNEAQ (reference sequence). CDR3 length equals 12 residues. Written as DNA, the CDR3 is TGTGCCAGCAGCTCATACCACGGGGAGCTGTTTTTT. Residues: CASSSYHGELFF.

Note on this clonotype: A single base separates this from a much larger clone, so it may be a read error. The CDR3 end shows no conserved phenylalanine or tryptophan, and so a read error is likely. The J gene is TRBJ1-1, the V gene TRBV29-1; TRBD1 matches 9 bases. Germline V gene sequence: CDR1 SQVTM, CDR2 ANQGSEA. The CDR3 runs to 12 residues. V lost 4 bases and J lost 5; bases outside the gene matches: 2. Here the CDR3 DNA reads TGCAGCGTTGCGGGACAGGGAACTGAAGCTTTCTCT. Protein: CSVAGQGTEAFS.